This TCR beta chain is drawn from a study of blood T cells in healthy people across ages. This clonotype was observed a handful of times. Combining a sample-barcoded 5' primer with a J-beta primer mix, a second PCR ran for roughly 7 to 12 cycles. In TCRdb, the 5' RACE reads were re-called with MiXCR into one record per CDR3 protein. Altogether about 930,000 distinct CDR3 sequences are present, 25% to 35% being singletons, with the ten largest covering about a tenth. Trimming left V 6 bases short and J 2 bases short, with 11 bases between. Germline loops: CDR1 SGHTA, CDR2 FQGNSA. This CDR3 is 13 amino acids long. This same sample was also part of a study on T cells of mothers and their children.

This TCR was sampled from a middle-aged woman in good health. The chain couples TRBV7-2 to TRBJ2-7; D is perhaps TRBD1 or TRBD2 (5 bases each). Specimen: blood. The CDR3 DNA sequence: TGTGCCAGCAGGGGGGACCCGGCCTACGAGCAGTACTTC. It encodes CASRGDPAYEQYF.